The text below deals with one T cell receptor beta chain. Its antigen is still unknown. The data originate from a study of T cell responses to AZD1222 COVID-19 vaccine. Here immunoSEQ multiplex PCR was the method, and the copy in TCRdb shows in-frame clones only, minus some. Among under 120,000 clones, around 95% were seen once, and the ten largest hold 2.2%. The study's findings and limits: Spike-specific TCR breadth and depth both grew after two AZD1222 doses. Across spike, vaccine-associated CD4 TCRs were found, dominant at 160-218 and 743-854. Only after the peak T cell response were repertoires sampled. Baseline serostatus was positive in only five to seven AZD1222 recipients.

The germline gives CDR1 SGHDN, CDR2 FVKESK. This CDR3 is 15 amino acids long. V was pared by 2 bases and J by 2 bases, with 12 bases between. The receptor was isolated from an adult in good health. The V call is TRBV14, the J call TRBJ2-5; no clear D. This material consisted of peripheral blood, taken on day 0 of AZD1222 vaccination. CDR3 sequence (DNA): TGTGCCAGCAGCCAATTCTTAACGGTACAAGAGACCCAGTACTTC. Translated, it gives CASSQFLTVQETQYF.